The text below deals with one TCR beta chain. Its antigen remains undetermined. Base qualities are not at hand, and no much larger clone is one base apart. These data belong to a study of T cell responses to AZD1222 COVID-19 vaccine listed by TCRdb under 2021. For the wider study: A total of about 230 trial participants underwent TCR sequencing, of whom 200 to 220 received two doses of AZD1222 and 26 received two doses of the MenACWY control vaccine. Trial participants were enrolled by age into 18-55, 56-69 and 70-plus year subgroups, with about 150, 28 and 57 TCR-sequenced participants respectively.

The CDR3 regions of human TCRbeta chains were subjected to immunosequencing. As for the original processing: Repertoire TCRs were matched against a reference library of SARS-CoV-2-specific TCRs generated with the MIRA antigen-specificity platform. Breadth was defined as the fraction of unique TCRs that were SARS-CoV-2-associated. Depth was defined as the fraction of total T cells that were SARS-CoV-2-associated. Using the MIRA data, every spike-specific TCR was mapped to the spike region that the TCR reacted to and assigned to either a CD4 or a CD8 class. Log10-transformed breadth and depth values were compared by one-way ANOVA with Sidak's multiple comparisons tests. In TCRdb, the immuneACCESS table is reduced to in-frame sequences with V and J assigned. These tables do not hold every clone; where another copy was compared, an unresolved V gene accounts for under half, and the others remain unexplained. V, J and clone size were drawn from that table, and D and trimming were deduced from the DNA. Recorded for this sample are approximately 64,000 clones; around nine tenths of them occurred a single time. Of the sample, roughly 6.3% is held by the ten largest clones.

Reading the label with the study, this specimen's time point is: about 28 days (+/-7) after the second vaccine dose. Taken with the paper, the label for treatment or condition translates to: meningococcal conjugate vaccine given as trial control. Vaccinee samples came from UK trials COV001 and COV002, including a single-blind randomized controlled phase 2/3 trial of AZD1222 (ChAdOx1 nCoV-19) in healthy adults. For TCRbeta chain sequencing, PBMC samples from trial participants were taken at day 0 and at day 28 after the second dose. General findings and caveats noted by the study authors: A significant rise in spike-specific TCR breadth and depth was observed after two AZD1222 doses relative to day 0 and relative to MenACWY recipients. Epitopes outside the regions mutated in the B.1.351 and B.1.1.7 variants were reportedly recognized by nearly half of the unique spike-specific TCRs. Vaccine-associated CD4 TCRs spanned the whole spike protein, with dominant responses in regions 160-218 and 743-854. The 56-69-year group was small, and its depth increase did not reach significance, likely because of low power. Because no day 14 peak-response samples were available, the repertoires could be characterized only after the peak T cell response. Participants were mostly white British and included more females than males, and it was suggested by the authors that clonal diversity may have been underestimated. Conclusions about previously exposed vaccinees are limited, since just five or six AZD1222 recipients were seropositive for SARS-CoV-2 at baseline.

Sequenced here: peripheral blood, sampled 28 days after the second dose of the MenACWY control vaccine. This TCR came from an adult who received the MenACWY meningococcal vaccine as a control.

The DNA sequence follows: TGCGCCAGCACGGGACAGTCCTCTGGAAACACCATATATTTT. The translation is CASTGQSSGNTIYF. The chain is made from TRBV4-1 and TRBJ1-3; 7 of the junction bases match TRBD1. Spanning cysteine to phenylalanine, the CDR3 consists of 14 amino acids. Only CDR3 DNA is held: 42 bases, read in frame from base 1. From V the trimming removes 7 bases and from J it removes 0 bases, while the gene matches leave 3 bases of the junction unaccounted for. The germline V gene specifies MGHRA as CDR1 and YSYEKL as CDR2.